The rows below give T cell receptor beta chains drawn from one sample of a study of blood T cell repertoires in COVID-19. Clones were read by immunoSEQ multiplex PCR, and TCRdb kept only the in-frame ones, dropping some. Of about 380,000 clones in the sample, 88% were seen once. The sample comprised PBMCs or T cells enriched from blood (not recorded which). The receptors shown here come from a woman between 18 and 29 years old who had recovered from COVID-19. Both conserved end residues are part of each CDR3. Each record gives: D gene, clone size, J gene, V gene, CDR3 DNA, CDR3 protein. D genes are given only for firm matches. Expanded clones get a size class; other rows say once, few or many, or leave the size out.

NA,NA,TRBJ1-1,TRBV12-3/TRBV12-4,TGTGCCAGCAGCCAACGGGAGGCGCCTGAAGCTTTCTTT,CASSQREAPEAFF
NA,NA,TRBJ1-1,TRBV2,TGTGCCCGCGGGCAGATGAACACTGAAGCTTTCTTT,CARGQMNTEAFF
NA,once,TRBJ1-6,TRBV6-5,TGTGCCAGCAAATTGCGGGTCGATTCACCCCTCCACTTT,CASKLRVDSPLHF
NA,NA,TRBJ1-2,TRBV7-9,TGTGCCAGCAGCTTAGTTGGGGGAGGGGCTAACTATGGCTACACCTTC,CASSLVGGGANYGYTF
TRBD1,once,TRBJ1-2,TRBV19,TGTGCCAGTAGTGAACAGGGGACCACCTATGGCTACACCTTC,CASSEQGTTYGYTF
NA,NA,TRBJ2-2,TRBV12-3/TRBV12-4,TGTGCCAGCAGTTGGGGAGGAGCCGGGGAGCTGTTTTTT,CASSWGGAGELFF
NA,NA,TRBJ2-1,TRBV4-1,TGCGCCAGCAGCCAAGGACAGGCCTTCTCCTACAATGAGCAGTTCTTC,CASSQGQAFSYNEQFF
TRBD2,NA,TRBJ2-7,TRBV5-6,TGTGCCAGCAGCTTCGGGGGGGCCTACGAGCAGTACTTC,CASSFGGAYEQYF
NA,NA,TRBJ2-2,TRBV27,TGTGCCAGCAGTTACTACTTACTGAACACCGGGGAGCTGTTTTTT,CASSYYLLNTGELFF
TRBD1,few,TRBJ1-1,TRBV3-1/TRBV3-2,TGTGCCAGCAGCCAACCGGGACAGGCCGGGGGAGCTTTCTTT,CASSQPGQAGGAFF
TRBD2,NA,TRBJ2-3,TRBV7-9,TGTGCCAGCAGCTTAGCGGTAGCGGGGGGGATCACAGATACGCAGTATTTT,CASSLAVAGGITDTQYF
NA,NA,TRBJ2-6,TRBV28,TGTGCCAGCAGTCTCGGGGGCTCTGGGGCCAACGTCCTGACTTTC,CASSLGGSGANVLTF
NA,NA,TRBJ2-7,TRBV30,TGTGCCTGGAGTGTATCAGGCAACTACGAGCAGTACTTC,CAWSVSGNYEQYF
NA,NA,TRBJ2-2,TRBV11-2,TGTGCCAGCAGCTTTCAGGCGGGGTTTACCGGGGAGCTGTTTTTT,CASSFQAGFTGELFF
TRBD2,NA,TRBJ2-1,TRBV10-3,TGTGCCATCAGAGGGACTAGCGGGGGTTATAGCTCCTACAATGAGCAGTTCTTC,CAIRGTSGGYSSYNEQFF
NA,NA,TRBJ2-1,TRBV5-1,TGCGCCAGCAGAGAGCTTTCCTCCTACAATGAGCAGTTCTTC,CASRELSSYNEQFF
NA,NA,TRBJ1-5,TRBV2,TGTGCCACATCGTGGGGGACACCCAATCAGCCCCAGCATTTT,CATSWGTPNQPQHF
NA,once,TRBJ2-2,TRBV24-1,TGTGCCACCAGTGATTCAGACTCCACCGGGGAGCTGTTTTTT,CATSDSDSTGELFF
NA,NA,TRBJ2-2,TRBV7-9,TGTGCCAGCAGCTTAGGTGGACAGTTAAAGACCGGGGAGCTGTTTTTT,CASSLGGQLKTGELFF
TRBD1,NA,TRBJ1-2,TRBV3-1/TRBV3-2,TGTGCCAGCAGCCCAGGGGGCCTCTATGGCTACACCTTC,CASSPGGLYGYTF
NA,NA,TRBJ1-1,TRBV25-1,TGTGCCAGCGCTGGGGGGGGGAACACTGAAGCTTTCTTT,CASAGGGNTEAFF
NA,NA,TRBJ2-7,TRBV5-1,TGCGCCAGCAGCTTGGGGGCAGGGGCCTACGAGCAGTACTTC,CASSLGAGAYEQYF
TRBD1,NA,TRBJ1-5,TRBV6-5,TGTGCCAGCAGGGAGACAGGGTACAATCAGCCCCAGCATTTT,CASRETGYNQPQHF
TRBD2,NA,TRBJ2-2,TRBV19,TGTGCCAGTAGGGGGACTAGAGGTGGAACCGGGGAGCTGTTTTTT,CASRGTRGGTGELFF
NA,NA,TRBJ1-2,TRBV24-1,TGTGCCACCAGTTCGCTAGGCTATGGCTACACCTTC,CATSSLGYGYTF
TRBD1,NA,TRBJ1-2,TRBV9,TGTGCCAGCAGCGCCGGGACAGGGACTGGCTACACCTTC,CASSAGTGTGYTF
TRBD1,NA,TRBJ1-1,TRBV7-9,TGTGCCAGCAGCCTGACAGGGATGAACACTGAAGCTTTCTTT,CASSLTGMNTEAFF
TRBD1,NA,TRBJ1-2,TRBV5-1,TGCGCCAGCAGCCCAAGTCCCGGGACAGGGGTATCATTTTATGGCTACACCTTC,CASSPSPGTGVSFYGYTF
NA,NA,TRBJ1-3,TRBV5-1,TGCGCCAGTTACGACAGCCCTGGAAACACCATATATTTT,CASYDSPGNTIYF
NA,NA,TRBJ1-2,TRBV19,TGTGCCAGTACCGTAAGTCAGTCCTATGGCTACACCTTC,CASTVSQSYGYTF
NA,NA,TRBJ2-3,TRBV7-3,TGTGCCAGCAGCTTAGCCAGGGATACAGATACGCAGTATTTT,CASSLARDTDTQYF
TRBD1,once,TRBJ1-6,TRBV7-3,TGTGCCAGCAGCTTAGGGCAGGGGGCCAAGAATTCACCCCTCCACTTT,CASSLGQGAKNSPLHF
TRBD2,once,TRBJ2-2,TRBV3-1/TRBV3-2,TGTGCCAGCAGCCAACATGGTGGTTGGAGTAGCGGGGGGAGGTGGACCGGGGAGCTGTTTTTT,CASSQHGGWSSGGRWTGELFF
TRBD2,once,TRBJ2-3,TRBV10-3,TGTGCCACCTCCCCTGGACTAGCGGGGGCAGATACGCAGTATTTT,CATSPGLAGADTQYF
NA,NA,TRBJ2-3,TRBV18,TGTGCCAGCTCACCACGCTTGGACAGATTCACAGATACGCAGTATTTT,CASSPRLDRFTDTQYF
NA,NA,TRBJ1-4,TRBV9,TGTGCCAGCACCAAAGAGGGTGCAACTAATGAAAAACTGTTTTTT,CASTKEGATNEKLFF
NA,NA,TRBJ2-1,TRBV6-5,TGTGCCAGCAGTTACCCCGGACTGAGCTCCTACAATGAGCAGTTCTTC,CASSYPGLSSYNEQFF
NA,NA,TRBJ2-7,TRBV24-1,TGTGCCACCAGTGCCAATCGACAGCAGGACGAGCAGTACTTC,CATSANRQQDEQYF
TRBD1,NA,TRBJ1-6,TRBV5-1,TGCGCCAGCAGGATCGGGACAGGGGCGAATTCACCCCTCCACTTT,CASRIGTGANSPLHF
NA,NA,TRBJ1-1,TRBV7-2,TGTGCCAGCAGCTTAGATAGCCCCCGGAACACTGAAGCTTTCTTT,CASSLDSPRNTEAFF
NA,NA,TRBJ1-6,TRBV6-1,TGTGCCAGCAGTGAGCGAGAGAATTCACCCCTCCACTTT,CASSERENSPLHF
NA,NA,TRBJ2-5,TRBV2,TGTGCCAGCAGTGAAGGCAGGGCCCAAGAGACCCAGTACTTC,CASSEGRAQETQYF
NA,NA,TRBJ1-5,TRBV29-1,TGCAGCGTTGCCCGGGACAATCATCAGCCCCAGCATTTT,CSVARDNHQPQHF
NA,NA,TRBJ1-4,TRBV5-4,TGTGCCAGCAGCTTGCCGGACGAGGGAGGGGAAAAACTGTTTTTT,CASSLPDEGGEKLFF